The 5 T cell receptor beta chains below all came from one sample that was sequenced in a study of blood T cells in healthy people across ages. A sample-barcoded 5' primer and a J-beta primer mix were used in a second PCR of roughly 7 to 11 cycles. One entry per CDR3 protein, called by TCRdb with MiXCR from the 5' RACE reads. Of more than 500,000 distinct CDR3 sequences listed, 27% are singletons. The sequenced sample was blood. The receptors originated from a woman in her 70s in good health.

This sequence joins TRBV9 and TRBJ2-7; possibly TRBD1 for D (6 bases). In germline, CDR1 is SGDLS, CDR2 YYNGEE. V was pared by 2 bases and J by 5 bases, with 11 bases between. CDR3 length equals 13 residues. Here the CDR3 reads CASSVMDSHEQYF. The CDR3 bases are TGTGCCAGCAGCGTGATGGACAGCCACGAGCAGTACTTC.

The chain links TRBV21-1 to TRBJ2-7; whether TRBD1, the table's D call, matches the DNA was not checked. TRBV21-1 is a known pseudogene. CDR3 length: 15 amino acids. The CDR3 nucleotides are TGTGCCAGCTCGCCAGGAGGGGGCCAATACTACGAGCAGTACTTC. This gives the protein CASSPGGGQYYEQYF.

The chain joins TRBV12-3 or TRBV12-4 to TRBJ1-6; no definite D call. The length of the CDR3 is 14 residues. V was clipped by 0 bases and J by 8 bases, with 8 bases between them. CDR3 nucleotides: TGTGCCAGCAGTTTAGCAGGGCGGTATTCACCCCTCCACTTT. It is translated as CASSLAGRYSPLHF.

Details on this clonotype: One end of the junction is discordant with germline, which a read error may explain. This chain connects TRBV6-5 to TRBJ2-3; D is ambiguous. Per the germline V gene, CDR1 is MNHEY and CDR2 is SVGAGI. The CDR3 loop spans 15 amino acids. CDR3 sequence reads: CASSYTSLGTDMQYF. Written as DNA, the CDR3 is TGTGCCAGCAGTTACACATCGCTAGGCACAGATATGCAGTATTTT.

This clonotype has only a few counts. The chain carries TRBV11-3 and TRBJ1-1, with 9 bases lining up with TRBD1. In germline, CDR1 is SGHNT, CDR2 YENEEA. The CDR3 is 16 residues long. The V gene end was trimmed by 5 bases and the J gene end by 4 bases; junction bases not matched to a gene: 11. The CDR3 protein is CASSLLPGQGITEAFF. CDR3 DNA sequence: TGTGCCAGCAGCCTGCTTCCGGGACAGGGAATCACTGAAGCTTTCTTT.